A single sample is the source of the 30 T cell receptor beta chains below, sequenced in a study of T-cell reconstitution after alpha-beta-depleted transplantation in children. Preparation of the TCRbeta library used unique molecular identifiers. A single record per CDR3 protein comes from TCRdb applying MiXCR to the PCR reads. This table has 580,000 or so distinct CDR3 sequences, under 30% appearing once. Sample: PBMCs, mostly from graft donor cells, taken 360 days after TCRalphabeta/CD19-depleted stem cell transplant. The receptor source for this set is a boy less than two years old who had a stem cell transplant for acute myeloid leukemia, so the T cells may come from the graft donor.

This clonotype occurred many times. The V call is TRBV11-2, the J call TRBJ2-1; D unresolved. This CDR3 spans 19 amino acids. CDR1 and CDR2 (germline): SGHAT, FQNNGV. Trimming took 5 bases from V and 2 from J, leaving 25 bases between them. In DNA form, the CDR3 reads TGTGCCAGCAGCCCCTCCTTCCCAAGGTCCGAGTCGACCTACAATGAGCAGTTCTTC. Translated, it gives CASSPSFPRSESTYNEQFF.

V gene TRBV20-1 combines with J gene TRBJ2-5; D is perhaps TRBD1 or TRBD2 (6 bases each). Trimming removed 5 bases at V and 9 bases at J, with 10 bases between. CDR1 DFQATT and CDR2 SNEGSKA come from the germline V gene (reference sequence). This CDR3 is 10 amino acids long. This CDR3 reads CSALGGSQYF. CDR3 nucleotides: TGCAGTGCTCTAGGGGGGTCCCAGTACTTC.

This clonotype has a count of ten or more. The rearrangement uses TRBV5-4 and TRBJ1-1; D is uncertain. Germline V gene data show CDR1 as SGHNT and CDR2 as YYREEE (reference sequence). CDR3 length: 12 amino acids. V was cut by 2 bases and J by 1 base, with 3 bases left in between. CDR3 nucleotides: TGTGCCAGCAGCTTTCGGAACACTGAAGCTTTCTTT. Its protein is CASSFRNTEAFF.

The genes are TRBV6-2 or TRBV6-3 and TRBJ2-1; TRBD1 matches 7 bases. The CDR3 runs 13 residues. Germline V gene lookup returns CDR1 MNHEY and CDR2 SVGEGT. V was clipped by 10 bases and J by 6 bases; unmatched bases: 9. The CDR3, as DNA: TGTGCCACCCGGGACAGATTTATCAATGAGCAGTTCTTC. As protein: CATRDRFINEQFF.

This clonotype was found many times. This sequence joins TRBV20-1 and TRBJ2-6; D is ambiguous. The CDR3 is 15 residues long. Trimming shortened V by 6 bases and J by 0 bases, and 12 bases separated the two germline ends. The germline V gene encodes CDR1 DFQATT and CDR2 SNEGSKA (reference sequence). CDR3 loop: CSATTASSGANVLTF. CDR3 sequence (DNA): TGCAGTGCCACAACCGCCAGCTCTGGGGCCAACGTCCTGACTTTC.

This clonotype was detected many times. The V call is TRBV27, the J call TRBJ2-1; TRBD1 matches at 8 bases. V shed 8 bases, J shed 2 bases, and the junction held 5 bases outside the gene matches. This CDR3 spans 14 amino acids. Per germline, CDR1 MNHEY and CDR2 SMNVEV (reference sequence). The CDR3 sequence is CASGDRGTYNEQFF. The CDR3 bases are TGTGCCAGCGGAGACAGGGGTACCTACAATGAGCAGTTCTTC.

The chain is built from TRBV5-6 and TRBJ1-2, with D unclear. Germline-derived CDR1 and CDR2 are SGHDT and YYEEEE. The CDR3 sequence is 14 residues long. V was trimmed by 2 bases and J by 1 base, leaving 9 bases between them. The CDR3 nucleotides read TGTGCCAGCAGCTTTGGGAGAAATAACTATGGCTACACCTTC. Translating gives CASSFGRNNYGYTF.

This rearrangement joins TRBV12-3 or TRBV12-4 to TRBJ2-7; TRBD2 agrees at 9 bases. The J segment lost 3 bases and the V segment lost 1 base, leaving 4 bases of the junction unmatched. The CDR3 has 15 residues. CDR3 sequence (DNA): TGTGCCAGCAGTTTAGTAGCGGGGGACTACTACGAGCAGTACTTC. This encodes CASSLVAGDYYEQYF.

This chain links TRBV28 with TRBJ2-5; D is unresolved. Between the trimmed V and J ends, which lost 2 bases and 4 bases, there was a span of 11 bases. The CDR3 has 14 amino acids. Germline values: CDR1 MDHEN, CDR2 SYDVKM. CDR3 region: CASSLPYSGETQYF. CDR3 sequence (DNA): TGTGCCAGCAGTTTACCATATTCAGGAGAGACCCAGTACTTC.

The rearrangement joins TRBV6-5 to TRBJ2-2; 7 nucleotides line up with TRBD2. The CDR3 has 13 amino acids. V shed 3 bases and J 6 bases; nucleotides not matched to a gene: 1. CDR1 and CDR2 (germline): MNHEY, SVGAGI. The CDR3 bases are TGTGCCAGCAGTTATGCGGGGGCCGGGGAGCTGTTTTTT. It yields the protein CASSYAGAGELFF.

This clonotype was picked up many times. CDR3 in DNA: TGTGCCAGCAGTCCGCCGGGCGGCTCAGCCACAGATACGCAGTATTTT. It is translated as CASSPPGGSATDTQYF. This chain joins TRBV28 and TRBJ2-3; D gene ambiguous. Germline V CDR1 and CDR2: MDHEN, SYDVKM. The CDR3 runs 16 residues. Trimming took 5 bases from V and 2 from J, leaving 17 bases between them.

This chain connects TRBV20-1 to TRBJ2-7; the D gene is possibly TRBD1 (5 bases). The CDR3 loop spans 14 amino acids. The germline V and J ends were trimmed by 3 bases and 4 bases, with 16 bases remaining between them. The germline V gene encodes CDR1 DFQATT and CDR2 SNEGSKA (reference sequence). CDR3 sequence reads: CSASDSAMKYEQYF. The CDR3 region has the DNA TGCAGTGCTAGTGACAGTGCAATGAAGTACGAGCAGTACTTC.

J is TRBJ2-1 and V is TRBV12-5, with 7 positions matching TRBD1. This CDR3 region has 14 residues. CDR1 is LGHNT, CDR2 FRNRAP, per germline. J lost 7 bases, V lost 0 bases, and 3 bases had no gene match. CDR3 sequence: CASGLVGTANEQFF. The CDR3 region has the DNA TGTGCTAGTGGTTTGGTAGGGACAGCTAATGAGCAGTTCTTC.

The chain couples TRBV12-3 or TRBV12-4 to TRBJ2-2, with D maybe TRBD2 (6 bases). The CDR3 is made up of 13 amino acids. Trimming cost V 5 bases and J 3 bases, with 7 bases left between them. This chain's CDR3 is CASSRDYTGELFF. In DNA, the CDR3 is TGTGCCAGCAGTCGGGACTACACCGGGGAGCTGTTTTTT.

V is TRBV29-1 and J is TRBJ2-6; no clear D gene. Germline values: CDR1 SQVTM, CDR2 ANQGSEA. This CDR3 is 13 amino acids long. V was trimmed by 6 bases and J by 0 bases, leaving 6 bases between them. The CDR3 sequence: CSVLNSGANVLTF. The CDR3 DNA sequence: TGCAGCGTGCTCAACTCTGGGGCCAACGTCCTGACTTTC. Using reference TRBV29-1 and TRBJ2-6 for the parts outside the CDR3, the full variable domain is SAVISQKPSRDICQRGTSLTIQCQVDSQVTMMFWYRQQPGQSLTLIATANQGSEATYESGFVIDKFPISRPNLTFSTLTVSNMSPEDSSIYLCSVLNSGANVLTFGAGSRLTVL.

This clonotype showed up many times. This chain joins TRBV7-3 and TRBJ2-3; D is unclear. The CDR3 has 13 residues. Trimming left V 2 bases short and J 5 bases short, with 8 bases between. In germline, CDR1 is SGHTA, CDR2 FQGTGA. In nucleotides, the CDR3 is TGTGCCAGCAGCTTACAAGGGAAAGATACGCAGTATTTT. It codes for CASSLQGKDTQYF.

This clonotype was detected ten times or more. This chain connects TRBV24-1 to TRBJ1-5; possible D gene TRBD1, 6 bases. Per the germline V gene, CDR1 is KGHDR and CDR2 is SFDVKD. The CDR3 has 18 residues. V lost 8 bases to trimming and J lost 5 bases, with 27 bases between them. CDR3 in DNA: TGTGCCACCACTCCCCAAATACTGGTGGGACACAACTATCAGCCCCAGCATTTT. It specifies CATTPQILVGHNYQPQHF.

This clonotype has only a few counts. This rearrangement joins TRBV4-3 to TRBJ1-5; 7 nucleotides agree with TRBD1. The CDR3 totals 18 residues. V dropped 2 bases and J dropped 0; count of bases not matched to a gene: 10. Per germline, CDR1 LGHNA and CDR2 YSLEER. CDR3 sequence: CASSQPTGPAYSNQPQHF. CDR3 coding DNA: TGCGCCAGCAGCCAACCGACAGGGCCAGCTTATAGCAATCAGCCCCAGCATTTT.

This clonotype occurred many times. This sequence joins TRBV12-3 or TRBV12-4 and TRBJ1-2; no reliable D call. V gave up 3 bases and J gave up 3 bases, with 14 bases separating them. This CDR3 spans 15 amino acids. Written as DNA, the CDR3 is TGTGCCAGCAGTTTCGCCGGGAGAGCCCACTATGGCTACACCTTC. Protein: CASSFAGRAHYGYTF.

This clonotype was counted only a few times. J is TRBJ2-3 and V is TRBV10-2, with D uncertain. The CDR3 totals 14 residues. Germline CDR1 is WSHSY and CDR2 is SAAADI. V dropped 3 bases and J dropped 6 bases, with 13 bases sitting between them. CDR3 in amino acids: CASSDLVTTDTQYF. The CDR3 DNA reads as TGCGCCAGCAGTGATCTAGTAACGACGGATACGCAGTATTTT.

In this sample, this clonotype turned up many times. V and J are TRBV3-1 and TRBJ1-1; 7 bases are a match to TRBD1. Germline trimming cut 4 bases from V and 3 bases from J; bases unmatched to any gene: 17. Per germline, CDR1 LGHDT and CDR2 YNNKEL (reference sequence). CDR3 length equals 18 residues. Here the CDR3 DNA reads TGTGCCAGCAGCCTTATCCCACAGGGGCAATCGATAGACACTGAAGCTTTCTTT. Protein sequence: CASSLIPQGQSIDTEAFF. The variable domain in full, completed from reference TRBV3-1 and TRBJ1-1, reads DTAVSQTPKYLVTQMGNDKSIKCEQNLGHDTMYWYKQDSKKFLKIMFSYNNKELIINETVPNRFSPKSPDKAHLNLHINSLELGDSAVYFCASSLIPQGQSIDTEAFFGQGTRLTVV.

Ten or more counts support this clonotype. This chain's CDR3 is CASSFNDRGQNEKLFF. In nucleotides, the CDR3 is TGTGCCAGCAGCTTCAACGACAGGGGGCAAAATGAAAAACTGTTTTTT. The chain recombines TRBV13 with TRBJ1-4; 10 bases line up with TRBD1. This CDR3 is 16 amino acids long. Germline trimming cut 3 bases from V and 5 bases from J; bases unmatched to any gene: 6. Germline V gene lookup returns CDR1 PRHDT and CDR2 FYEKMQ (reference sequence). Looking up the rest from reference TRBV13 and TRBJ1-4 gives the full variable domain: AAGVIQSPRHLIKEKRETATLKCYPIPRHDTVYWYQQGPGQDPQFLISFYEKMQSDKGSIPDRFSAQQFSDYHSELNMSSLELGDSALYFCASSFNDRGQNEKLFFGSGTQLSVL.

This clonotype was observed many times. The chain combines TRBV6-2 or TRBV6-3 with TRBJ2-7; 8 bases fit TRBD1. The CDR3 consists of 15 residues. Germline CDR1 and CDR2: MNHEY and SVGEGT. Trimming took 6 bases from V and 0 from J; bases not matched to a gene: 7. CDR3 region: CASSQAGTGSYEQYF. The CDR3 DNA follows: TGTGCCAGCAGCCAAGCCGGGACAGGCTCCTACGAGCAGTACTTC.

This clonotype was seen ten or more times. The rearrangement uses TRBV29-1 and TRBJ2-6; D is uncertain. V was pared by 5 bases and J by 4 bases, with 9 bases between. The CDR3 is made up of 13 amino acids. CDR1 SQVTM and CDR2 ANQGSEA come from the germline V gene. In DNA form, the CDR3 reads TGCAGCGTTTTCATCCCAGGGGCCAACGTCCTGACTTTC. As protein: CSVFIPGANVLTF. Looking up the rest from reference TRBV29-1 and TRBJ2-6 gives the full variable domain: SAVISQKPSRDICQRGTSLTIQCQVDSQVTMMFWYRQQPGQSLTLIATANQGSEATYESGFVIDKFPISRPNLTFSTLTVSNMSPEDSSIYLCSVFIPGANVLTFGAGSRLTVL.

Worth noting for this clonotype: A much larger clone differs by one base, so this may be a read error. V usage is TRBV20-1 and J usage is TRBJ2-7; 12 bases agree with TRBD2. The CDR3 length is 14 residues. In germline, CDR1 is DFQATT, CDR2 SNEGSKA (reference sequence). The CDR3 reads CSASKLAGGYEQHV. In nucleotides, the CDR3 is TGCAGTGCAAGCAAACTAGCGGGGGGCTACGAGCAGCACGTC.

This chain uses TRBV7-2 with TRBJ2-1; D unclear. The CDR3 length is 16 residues. Germline lookup yields CDR1 SGHTA and CDR2 FQGNSA. V shed 5 bases and J shed 4 bases, with 18 bases lying between them. CDR3 residues: CASSLRITTPYNEQFF. CDR3 nucleotides: TGTGCCAGCAGCCTTAGAATAACTACACCTTACAATGAGCAGTTCTTC.

V usage is TRBV6-5 and J usage is TRBJ2-1, with 9 positions matching TRBD2. V lost 4 bases and J lost 2; bases outside the gene matches: 0. The CDR3 has 14 amino acids. Germline V CDR1 and CDR2: MNHEY, SVGAGI. CDR3 protein: CASSLAGAYNEQFF. The CDR3 bases are TGTGCCAGCAGTTTAGCGGGGGCCTACAATGAGCAGTTCTTC.

The rearrangement uses TRBV6-5 and TRBJ2-5; 12 positions match TRBD2. Germline V gives CDR1 MNHEY, CDR2 SVGAGI. The CDR3 length is 15 residues. The J segment lost 2 bases and the V segment lost 2 bases, leaving 0 bases of the junction unmatched. The CDR3 DNA follows: TGTGCCAGCAGTTACGGACTAGCGGGGCAAGAGACCCAGTACTTC. Protein sequence: CASSYGLAGQETQYF.

This clonotype was observed many times. The chain has TRBV12-3 or TRBV12-4 and TRBJ2-7; 7 nucleotides agree with TRBD1. The CDR3 covers 14 residues. Germline trimming cut 3 bases from V and 0 bases from J; bases unmatched to any gene: 2. In DNA, the CDR3 is TGTGCCAGCAGTTTGGGACAGTACTCCTACGAGCAGTACGTC. Translated, it gives CASSLGQYSYEQYV.

This chain uses TRBV3-1 with TRBJ2-7; a weak D match, TRBD2 (7 bases). This CDR3 has 13 amino acids. V gave up 3 bases and J gave up 5 bases, with 11 bases separating them. The V gene's germline CDR1 is LGHDT and CDR2 YNNKEL (reference sequence). CDR3 sequence reads: CASSQGGRNEQYV. The CDR3 DNA sequence: TGTGCCAGCAGCCAGGGGGGGCGGAACGAGCAGTACGTC.